This T cell receptor (beta chain) was sequenced for a study of T cells after yellow fever vaccination. Per germline, CDR1 SQVTM and CDR2 ANQGSEA. CDR3 length: 16 residues. Trimming took 7 bases from V and 0 from J, leaving 21 bases between them. This clonotype was picked up a small number of times. From the 5' RACE reads, TCRdb called clonotypes with MiXCR, one entry per CDR3 protein. The sample contains nearly 300,000 distinct CDR3 sequences, roughly 9% of which appear only once. The receptor's source is a young man who received the YFV17D yellow fever vaccine. The sequences come from CD4+ T cells sorted from PBMCs, collected 5 days after the yellow fever booster vaccination. This sequence joins TRBV29-1 and TRBJ1-1; D uncertain. For the CDR3, the DNA is TGCAGCGCTACACCCCATCTTACTAACTTGAACACTGAAGCTTTCTTT. Translated: CSATPHLTNLNTEAFF.